The present TCR beta chain was sequenced within a study of blood T cells in healthy people across ages. Those donating, healthy Caucasian individuals from Russia, were aged roughly 6 to 90. As for this clonotype: The antigen remains undetermined.

Alongside a J-beta primer mix, a sample-barcoded 5' primer served in a second PCR lasting roughly 7 to 11 cycles. In TCRdb, the 5' RACE reads were re-called with MiXCR into one record per CDR3 protein. The sample carries roughly 720,000 distinct CDR3 sequences, roughly 53% recorded once. Whole-study findings and limits: Age showed a roughly linear inverse relationship with TCR beta diversity per million T cells.

The V and J ends lost 3 bases and 11 bases, in that order; junction bases with no gene match: 26. The CDR3 extends over 19 amino acids. Looked up from germline, CDR1 is MNHEY and CDR2 is SVGAGI. The source material was blood. The receptor comes from a man aged 80 or over in good health. The chain carries TRBV6-5 and TRBJ2-5; 8 bases map to TRBD1. CDR3 nucleotides: TGTGCCAGCAGTTATTACGGTGTAACAGGGGGGCCCCTTTACAATGAGCAGTACTTC. Encoded protein: CASSYYGVTGGPLYNEQYF.